Listed here are 20 T cell receptor beta chains from one sample, sequenced in a study of blood T cells in healthy people across ages. With a J-beta primer mix and a sample-barcoded 5' primer, a second PCR ran 7 to 11 cycles. TCRdb independently ran MiXCR on the 5' RACE reads; one entry per CDR3 protein. Found here are about 1.6 million distinct CDR3 sequences, roughly 30% of them singletons; the top ten hold 11%. The sequencing input was blood. The origin of the receptors is a woman aged 25 to 39 in good health.

This clonotype was detected only a few times. This chain joins TRBV11-2 and TRBJ2-3; 12 positions agree with TRBD1. Germline CDR1 reads SGHAT; CDR2 reads FQNNGV. J gave up 4 bases and V 5 bases, and 7 bases lay outside the gene matches. CDR3 length: 16 residues. CDR3 DNA: TGTGCCAGCAGCCCCTCCGGGACAGGGGGCGCAGATACGCAGTATTTT. This translates into CASSPSGTGGADTQYF.

There are a few counts of this clonotype. J is TRBJ2-1 and V is TRBV5-6; TRBD1 agrees at 7 bases. CDR1 and CDR2 from the germline V gene are SGHDT and YYEEEE. The CDR3 contains 18 residues. With 0 bases clipped from V and 0 bases from J, the junction kept 9 bases outside the gene matches. The CDR3 sequence: CASSLAAGGWGSYNEQFF. In DNA, the CDR3 is TGTGCCAGCAGCTTGGCGGCAGGGGGTTGGGGCTCCTACAATGAGCAGTTCTTC.

This clonotype turned up a few times. The CDR3 spells CASSSLAGDTYEQYF. CDR3 in DNA: TGTGCCAGCAGTTCGCTAGCGGGAGACACCTACGAGCAGTACTTC. The chain combines TRBV27 with TRBJ2-7; 10 positions match TRBD2. The CDR3 covers 15 residues. The trim removed 4 bases at V and 2 bases at J, leaving 5 bases unmatched. From germline, CDR1 is MNHEY and CDR2 SMNVEV (reference sequence).

The table lists this clonotype with many counts. The gene calls are TRBV7-2 and TRBJ2-1, with D perhaps matching TRBD2 (5 bases). The CDR3 is made up of 15 amino acids. Between the trimmed V and J ends, which lost 5 bases and 4 bases, there was a span of 15 bases. Germline V CDR1 and CDR2: SGHTA, FQGNSA. CDR3 residues: CASSPSSGKYNEQFF. Written as DNA, the CDR3 is TGTGCCAGCAGCCCATCCTCCGGGAAATACAATGAGCAGTTCTTC.

V and J are TRBV6-5 and TRBJ2-5; D could derive from TRBD1 or TRBD2 (5 bases each). The CDR3 totals 15 residues. The ends were cut back, 2 bases at V and 5 bases at J, with 15 bases in the middle. Germline loops: CDR1 MNHEY, CDR2 SVGAGI. The CDR3 spells CASSYPGRGSETQYF. CDR3 bases: TGTGCCAGCAGTTACCCGGGACGGGGAAGCGAGACCCAGTACTTC.

This clonotype was observed a handful of times. The chain carries TRBV29-1 and TRBJ2-3; no definite D call. Germline CDR1 is SQVTM and CDR2 is ANQGSEA. There are 14 residues in the CDR3. With 4 bases removed from V and 0 bases from J, the gap between germline ends came to 11 bases. CDR3 protein: CSVARASSTDTQYF. The CDR3 nucleotides read TGCAGCGTTGCCCGGGCCTCTAGCACAGATACGCAGTATTTT.

This chain connects TRBV5-1 to TRBJ2-2, with D possibly matching TRBD2 (6 bases). CDR3 length equals 16 residues. In germline, CDR1 is SGHRS, CDR2 YFSETQ. The V end lost 2 bases, the J end lost 4 bases, and 15 bases lay between the germline ends. The CDR3 DNA reads TGCGCCAGCAGCTTCTCGGTAGCGGCGAGCACCGGGGAGCTGTTTTTT. This encodes CASSFSVAASTGELFF.

This CDR3 reads CASSLVADTYEQYF. The DNA of the CDR3 is TGTGCCAGCAGTTTGGTAGCGGATACCTACGAGCAGTACTTC. The chain employs TRBV27 and TRBJ2-7, with TRBD2 as a possible D gene (6 bases). The CDR3 extends over 14 amino acids. V was shortened by 3 bases and J by 2 bases, with 11 bases between the two germline ends. Germline assignment: CDR1 MNHEY and CDR2 SMNVEV (reference sequence).

On this clonotype: With a much larger clone just one base away, this may be a read error. The V call is TRBV10-3, the J call TRBJ2-1, with D perhaps matching TRBD2 (6 bases). The DNA end is more similar to TRBJ2-7, so the J call may be wrong. This CDR3 has 15 amino acids. Germline V gene data show CDR1 as ENHRY and CDR2 as SYGVKD. CDR3 in amino acids: CAISTDGSSYNEQYF. DNA of the CDR3: TGTGCCATCAGTACCGACGGGAGCTCCTACAATGAGCAGTACTTC.

This clonotype has a count of ten or more. The rearrangement uses TRBV29-1 and TRBJ2-1, with 11 positions matching TRBD2. The CDR3 loop spans 18 amino acids. Unmatched junction bases numbered 16, after V lost 3 bases and J lost 6 bases. Germline lookup yields CDR1 SQVTM and CDR2 ANQGSEA. The CDR3 reads CSVEGVVAGGPEGNEQFF. The CDR3 bases are TGCAGCGTTGAGGGAGTGGTAGCGGGAGGGCCGGAGGGCAATGAGCAGTTCTTC.

This clonotype came up a few times. J is TRBJ2-1 and V is TRBV9; D remains unclear. The CDR3 length is 14 residues. Germline CDR1 is SGDLS and CDR2 is YYNGEE. V was clipped by 0 bases and J by 7 bases, with 11 bases between them. The CDR3 sequence is CASSVDPVSNEQFF. CDR3 sequence (DNA): TGTGCCAGCAGCGTAGATCCAGTCTCGAATGAGCAGTTCTTC.

The V call is TRBV7-9, the J call TRBJ1-1; possibly TRBD1 for D (5 bases). This CDR3 comprises 17 residues. In germline, CDR1 is SEHNR, CDR2 FQNEAQ (reference sequence). Deletions cut 2 bases from V and 0 bases from J, with 16 bases between. CDR3 loop: CASSLWGRDALNTEAFF. The CDR3 DNA is TGTGCCAGCAGCTTATGGGGCCGGGACGCCTTGAACACTGAAGCTTTCTTT.

As to this clonotype: A read error is possible here, since a much larger clone lies one base away. The V and J genes are TRBV20-1 and TRBJ2-5, with D perhaps TRBD2 (7 bases). The end of the DNA fits TRBJ2-7 better, so the J call may be wrong. The CDR3 consists of 14 residues. The germline V gene encodes CDR1 DFQATT and CDR2 SNEGSKA (reference sequence). CDR3 sequence reads: CSTSWWGGFSEQYF. DNA of the CDR3: TGCAGTACTAGCTGGTGGGGGGGCTTTTCCGAGCAGTACTTC.

The chain couples TRBV6-1 to TRBJ2-3; 7 bases map to TRBD1. This CDR3 contains 14 residues. CDR1 MNHNS and CDR2 SASEGT come from the germline V gene. The V segment lost 6 bases and the J segment 6 bases; nucleotides outside the gene matches: 9. CDR3 DNA sequence: TGTGCCAGCAGAAATGACAGGGCGGGCGATACGCAGTATTTT. It is translated as CASRNDRAGDTQYF.

To note about this clonotype: Its ends do not fully match the called genes, so a read error is possible. The V gene is TRBV7-2, the J gene TRBJ2-1, with 7 bases that match TRBD2. The CDR3 is 16 residues long. Germline V lookup: CDR1 SGHTA, CDR2 FQGNSA. CDR3 nucleotide sequence: TGTGCCAGCAGCTTAGACGGTGGGCTAGCGGAAACCGAGCGGTTCTTC. Protein: CASSLDGGLAETERFF. Full variable domain (outside the CDR3, taken from reference TRBV7-2 and TRBJ2-1): GAGVSQSPSNKVTEKGKDVELRCDPISGHTALYWYRQSLGQGLEFLIYFQGNSAPDKSGLPSDRFSAERTGGSVSTLTIQRTQQEDSAVYLCASSLDGGLAETERFFGPGTRLTVL.

Remarks on this clonotype: A much larger clone is a single base away; this may be a read error. The chain carries TRBV6-6 and TRBJ2-1; 9 nucleotides agree with TRBD1. The CDR3 covers 16 residues. Germline CDR1 MNHNY, CDR2 SVGAGI (reference sequence). J lost 5 bases, V lost 2 bases, and 7 bases had no gene match. The chain's CDR3 is CASSYQTGGMDNEQFF. CDR3 DNA sequence: TGTGCCAGCAGTTACCAGACAGGGGGAATGGACAATGAGCAGTTCTTC.

The J gene is TRBJ1-4, the V gene TRBV5-1; TRBD1 matches at 9 bases. The J segment lost 4 bases and the V segment lost 4 bases, leaving 8 bases of the junction unmatched. This CDR3 region has 16 residues. The germline V gene has CDR1 SGHRS and CDR2 YFSETQ. DNA for the CDR3: TGCGCCAGCAGCCGAGCCGGACAGGGGCTTAATGAAAAACTGTTTTTT. It encodes CASSRAGQGLNEKLFF.

This rearrangement joins TRBV3-1 to TRBJ2-5; no clear D. V lost 2 bases to trimming and J lost 1 base, with 11 bases between them. Germline CDR1 and CDR2: LGHDT and YNNKEL (reference sequence). CDR3 length: 15 residues. CDR3 coding DNA: TGTGCCAGCAGCCAATGGTCCTCCCCCCAAGAGACCCAGTACTTC. Its protein product is CASSQWSSPQETQYF.

With regard to this clonotype: An end of the junction differs from the germline gene, which may be a read error. The V and J genes are TRBV12-3 or TRBV12-4 and TRBJ2-6; D may be TRBD2 (6 bases). This CDR3 contains 15 residues. The CDR3 coding sequence is TGTGCCGGCAGTCCGGGGGATTCCGGGGCCAACGTCCTGACTTTC. Its translation: CAGSPGDSGANVLTF.

This clonotype came up once. The chain recombines TRBV30 with TRBJ1-1; D unresolved. The germline CDR1 and CDR2 sequences are GTSNPN and SVGIG (reference sequence). The CDR3 extends over 13 amino acids. V shed 0 bases and J shed 5 bases, with 10 bases lying between them. In DNA, the CDR3 is TGTGCCTGGAGTGTAATTCGGGGTACTGAAGCTTTCTTT. Amino acid sequence: CAWSVIRGTEAFF. The full variable domain, with the rest looked up from reference TRBV30 and TRBJ1-1, is SQTIHQWPATLVQPVGSPLSLECTVEGTSNPNLYWYRQAAGRGLQLLFYSVGIGQISSEVPQNLSASRPQDRQFILSSKKLLLSDSGFYLCAWSVIRGTEAFFGQGTRLTVV.